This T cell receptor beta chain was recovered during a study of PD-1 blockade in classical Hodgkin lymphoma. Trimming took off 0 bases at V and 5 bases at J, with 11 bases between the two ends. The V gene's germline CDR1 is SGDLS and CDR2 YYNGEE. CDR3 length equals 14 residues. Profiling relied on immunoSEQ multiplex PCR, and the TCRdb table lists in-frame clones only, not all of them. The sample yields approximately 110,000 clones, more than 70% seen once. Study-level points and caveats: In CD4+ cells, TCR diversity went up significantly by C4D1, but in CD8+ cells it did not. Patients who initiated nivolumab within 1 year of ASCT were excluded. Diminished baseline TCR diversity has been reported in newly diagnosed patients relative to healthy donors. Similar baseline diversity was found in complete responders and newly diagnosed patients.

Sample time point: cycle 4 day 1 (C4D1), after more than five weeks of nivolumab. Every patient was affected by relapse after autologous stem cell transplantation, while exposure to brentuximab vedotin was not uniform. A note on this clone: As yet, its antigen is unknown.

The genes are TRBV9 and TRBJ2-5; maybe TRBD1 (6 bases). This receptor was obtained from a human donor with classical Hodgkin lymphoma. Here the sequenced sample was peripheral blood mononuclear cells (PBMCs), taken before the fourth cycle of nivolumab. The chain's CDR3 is CASSVGTGLETQYF. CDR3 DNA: TGTGCCAGCAGCGTAGGCACAGGGCTGGAGACCCAGTACTTC.